The 10 T cell receptor beta chains below all came from one sample that was sequenced in a study of beta chain features in type 1 diabetes (dated by TCRdb to the late 2010s). Library creation used the immunoSEQ multiplex PCR assay. The entire amount of isolated RNA was reverse transcribed using the High Capacity cDNA Reverse Transcription Kit, so the sequenced TCRB transcripts were expressed ones. Held by TCRdb, this immuneACCESS table contains in-frame sequences only and omits some clones. Under half of the omission traces to an unresolved V gene where checked; the cause of the rest is unknown. Recorded for this sample are around 110,000 clones; 16% of them occurred a single time. The ten largest clones capture 2% to 2.5% of the sample. Here is what the overall study found, with its caveats: Type 1 diabetes patients showed a moderate but significant shortening of TCRB CDR3 length in all four CD4+ subsets.

No antigen has been assigned to these receptors. Sequenced input: central memory CD4+ T cells from blood. The receptors originated from a man aged 25 to 40 with type 1 diabetes.

The chain links TRBV30 to TRBJ1-4; tentative D call: TRBD1 (6 bases). Germline V gene sequence: CDR1 GTSNPN, CDR2 SVGIG (reference sequence). V dropped 3 bases and J dropped 7 bases, with 27 bases sitting between them. This CDR3 is 18 amino acids long. In nucleotides, the CDR3 is TGTGCCTGGAGCTCCCTGTCGGGACACCGGGAGCCCTCTGAAAAACTGTTTTTT. Protein: CAWSSLSGHREPSEKLFF.

This clone was found many times. V usage is TRBV20-1 and J usage is TRBJ2-1; D ambiguous. Trimming took off 7 bases at V and 4 bases at J, with 8 bases between the two ends. The CDR3 runs 11 residues. Germline V gene lookup returns CDR1 DFQATT and CDR2 SNEGSKA (reference sequence). CDR3 sequence reads: CSGVDYNEQFF. In DNA form, the CDR3 reads TGCAGTGGGGTCGATTACAATGAGCAGTTCTTC.

This clone showed up just a few times. The genes are TRBV7-2 and TRBJ2-5; possible D gene TRBD2, 7 bases. V lost 3 bases to trimming and J lost 5 bases, with 16 bases between them. Germline V lookup: CDR1 SGHTA, CDR2 FQGNSA. The CDR3 length is 15 residues. CDR3: CASSLGGGPTETQYF. DNA for the CDR3: TGTGCCAGCAGCTTGGGCGGGGGCCCCACTGAGACCCAGTACTTC.

This clone was seen a handful of times. V is TRBV2 and J is TRBJ2-1; D not certain. CDR1 and CDR2 from the germline V gene are SNHLY and FYNNEI. The ends were cut back, 4 bases at V and 9 bases at J, with 13 bases in the middle. This CDR3 spans 13 amino acids. The CDR3 region is CASSVRREGEQFF. CDR3 DNA: TGTGCCAGCAGTGTCCGAAGGGAAGGTGAGCAGTTCTTC.

This chain connects TRBV28 to TRBJ2-7, with no clear D. The length of the CDR3 is 13 residues. Germline values: CDR1 MDHEN, CDR2 SYDVKM. V lost 7 bases to trimming and J lost 3 bases, with 13 bases between them. The CDR3 nucleotides are TGTGCCAGCACAGTAACAGACGGCTACGAGCAGTACTTC. Translated: CASTVTDGYEQYF.

This chain joins TRBV14 and TRBJ2-2; D unclear. Between the trimmed V and J ends, which lost 1 base and 6 bases, there was a span of 9 bases. This CDR3 comprises 14 residues. Per the germline V gene, CDR1 is SGHDN and CDR2 is FVKESK. The CDR3 region is CASSQGDLPGELFF. The CDR3, as DNA: TGTGCCAGCAGCCAAGGGGATCTTCCCGGGGAGCTGTTTTTT.

The chain employs TRBV29-1 and TRBJ1-5; 9 bases line up with TRBD1. The germline V gene has CDR1 SQVTM and CDR2 ANQGSEA. This CDR3 has 12 amino acids. The V gene end was trimmed by 6 bases and the J gene end by 5 bases; junction bases not matched to a gene: 2. This CDR3 reads CSVRQGDQPQHF. CDR3 in DNA: TGCAGCGTCCGACAGGGGGATCAGCCCCAGCATTTT.

In its sample, this clone was seen a few times. CDR3 loop: CAWSGGLAGVHEQFF. DNA of the CDR3: TGTGCCTGGAGTGGCGGACTAGCGGGGGTCCATGAGCAGTTCTTC. V gene TRBV30 combines with J gene TRBJ2-1; TRBD2 matches at 13 bases. The CDR3 has 15 amino acids. The germline V gene has CDR1 GTSNPN and CDR2 SVGIG (reference sequence). The ends lost 1 base at V and 8 bases at J; junction bases unmatched: 5. The entire variable domain, with the rest obtained from reference TRBV30 and TRBJ2-1, is as follows: SQTIHQWPATLVQPVGSPLSLECTVEGTSNPNLYWYRQAAGRGLQLLFYSVGIGQISSEVPQNLSASRPQDRQFILSSKKLLLSDSGFYLCAWSGGLAGVHEQFFGPGTRLTVL.

The genes are TRBV4-3 and TRBJ2-7, with a weak D call TRBD2 (6 bases). Germline values: CDR1 LGHNA, CDR2 YSLEER. This CDR3 has 14 residues. Trimming shortened V by 0 bases and J by 3 bases, and 9 bases separated the two germline ends. For the CDR3, the DNA is TGCGCCAGCAGCCAAGAGGGGGGAAGCTACGAGCAGTACTTC. Encoded protein: CASSQEGGSYEQYF.

Ten or more counts support this clone. Other DNA sequences within the sample encode an identical CDR3. The chain links TRBV5-6 to TRBJ2-5; D not resolved. V was pared by 5 bases and J by 5 bases, with 7 bases between. The germline V gene has CDR1 SGHDT and CDR2 YYEEEE. The CDR3 sequence is 11 residues long. Here the CDR3 DNA reads TGTGCCAGCAGTTCATTGGAGACCCAGTACTTC. Its translation is CASSSLETQYF. Variable domain in full (rest from reference TRBV5-6 and TRBJ2-5): DAGVTQSPTHLIKTRGQQVTLRCSPKSGHDTVSWYQQALGQGPQFIFQYYEEEERQRGNFPDRFSGHQFPNYSSELNVNALLLGDSALYLCASSSLETQYFGPGTRLLVL.